This TCR beta chain was identified in a study of cytomegalovirus exposure and HLA in healthy donors. Whole-study findings and limits: The HLA-A and HLA-B alleles of most subjects were reportedly predicted accurately from TCR beta sequences. In a later analysis, DRB1 alleles had the most associated TCRs; HLA-C alleles the fewest.

To note about this clone: Its antigen is not known.

From germline, CDR1 is LNHDA and CDR2 SQIVND (reference sequence). The CDR3 runs 16 residues. Deletions cut 1 base from V and 3 bases from J, with 15 bases between. Vbeta (60) and Jbeta (13) primers were used in the PCR. Assay used: immunoSEQ multiplex PCR; TCRdb lists only in-frame clones, some missing. In the table there are more than 90,000 clones, 78% of which are singletons. Sequenced input: PBMCs. The receptor was isolated from a woman in her thirties or forties in good health and CMV-seronegative. The chain carries TRBV19 and TRBJ1-2, with D unresolved. CDR3 in DNA: TGTGCCAGTAGTATAGCGGCACCCCGAGGTGACTATGGCTACACCTTC. It translates to CASSIAAPRGDYGYTF.